The clone carrying this T cell receptor beta chain occurred a few times. Its specificity is unknown. With a J-beta primer mix and a sample-barcoded 5' primer, a second PCR ran about 7 to 12 cycles. A template-switch adaptor with 12 random nucleotides tagged each cDNA molecule. TCRdb re-called the 5' RACE reads with MiXCR, one entry per CDR3 protein. Here the sample spans around 1,000,000 distinct CDR3 sequences, under 30% being singletons. This entry belongs to a study of blood T cells in healthy people across ages. Study details: Capturing about one barcoded beta molecule per two T cells was achieved by template switching. Study-level findings and limits: Lack of knowledge of donor CMV status possibly confounded expanded clonotype changes.

Russia was home to the donors, healthy Caucasian individuals aged 6 to 90. The germline gives CDR1 SQVTM, CDR2 ANQGSEA. Unmatched junction bases numbered 8, after V lost 4 bases and J lost 6 bases. The CDR3 runs 13 residues. This sample was also put to use in a study of T cells of mothers and their children.

The chain is built from TRBV29-1 and TRBJ2-7, with 8 bases aligning to TRBD2. This TCR derives from a girl aged 2-10 years in good health. Sequencing input: blood. CDR3 in amino acids: CSVVGRGPLEQYF. The CDR3 coding sequence is TGCAGCGTTGTCGGGAGGGGACCTCTCGAGCAGTACTTC.